One and the same sample provided the 20 T cell receptor beta chains below, sequenced in a study of blood T cell repertoires in COVID-19. This table comes from immunoSEQ multiplex PCR, and its TCRdb copy is limited to in-frame clones, with some not included. The sample records 150,000 to 200,000 clones, 84% being singletons. Sequencing was done on a sample of PBMCs or T cells enriched from blood (not recorded which). All receptors derive from a woman aged 25 to 45 who had been exposed to COVID-19.

The V gene is TRBV6-5, the J gene TRBJ1-5, with unresolved D. Germline V CDR1 and CDR2: MNHEY, SVGAGI. The CDR3 runs 14 residues. Trimming took 2 bases from V and 3 from J, leaving 8 bases between them. The CDR3 coding sequence is TGTGCCAGCAGTTACCTCGGGTACAATCAGCCCCAGCATTTT. This gives the protein CASSYLGYNQPQHF.

The chain has TRBV3-1 (or the pseudogene TRBV3-2) and TRBJ2-5, with D possibly TRBD2 on 5 matching bases. Germline loops: CDR1 LGHDT, CDR2 YNNKEL (reference sequence). Deletions cut 1 base from V and 5 bases from J, with 20 bases between. The CDR3 is 17 amino acids. The CDR3 DNA sequence: TGTGCCAGCAGCCAAGCGAAAGGAGTAGGCAGGAGGGAGACCCAGTACTTC. This codes for CASSQAKGVGRRETQYF.

The chain has TRBV9 and TRBJ1-3; TRBD1 aligns across 8 bases. The germline V gene has CDR1 SGDLS and CDR2 YYNGEE. Germline trimming cut 2 bases from V and 3 bases from J; bases unmatched to any gene: 4. The CDR3 runs to 15 residues. CDR3 sequence reads: CASSVGQGGGNTIYF. DNA for the CDR3: TGTGCCAGCAGCGTTGGACAGGGCGGTGGAAACACCATATATTTT.

CDR3 amino acids: CASSRQGSNQPQHF. The CDR3 DNA is TGTGCCAGCAGCCGACAGGGGAGCAATCAGCCCCAGCATTTT. The chain has TRBV7-9 and TRBJ1-5; 8 nucleotides line up with TRBD1. Germline loops: CDR1 SEHNR, CDR2 FQNEAQ (reference sequence). Trimming at V came to 5 bases and at J to 1 base, leaving 1 base not matched to a gene. This CDR3 is 14 amino acids long.

The CDR3 coding sequence is TGTGCCAGCTCACCCCTAGATGGATCAGAGACCCAGTACTTC. The encoded protein is CASSPLDGSETQYF. The chain employs TRBV18 and TRBJ2-5; D is unresolved. CDR3 length: 14 residues. Germline values: CDR1 KGHSH, CDR2 LQKENI. V was cut by 3 bases and J by 4 bases, with 12 bases left in between.

The chain is built from TRBV7-6 and TRBJ2-1; TRBD2 agrees at 8 bases. Losses at the gene ends were 3 bases for V and 6 bases for J; bases not matched to a gene: 16. Germline CDR1 and CDR2: SGHVS and FNYEAQ. CDR3 length: 18 amino acids. The CDR3 bases are TGTGCCAGCAGCTTGTTGATTGCCTGGCGGGGGGAATTCAATGAGCAGTTCTTC. Protein sequence: CASSLLIAWRGEFNEQFF.

V and J are TRBV19 and TRBJ2-7; possible D gene TRBD1, 6 bases. The CDR3 is 16 amino acids. From germline, CDR1 is LNHDA and CDR2 SQIVND (reference sequence). Trimming removed 3 bases at V and 0 bases at J, with 15 bases between. CDR3 DNA sequence: TGTGCCAGTAGTATCTCCTCAGGGGCTAGCTCCTACGAGCAGTACTTC. As protein: CASSISSGASSYEQYF.

The chain has TRBV7-8 and TRBJ2-1; the D gene is possibly TRBD2 (7 bases). The CDR3 runs to 15 residues. Germline V gives CDR1 SGHVS, CDR2 FQNEAQ. V was clipped by 0 bases and J by 4 bases, with 10 bases between them. DNA for the CDR3: TGTGCCAGCAGCTTAGCGGGGGGGCGTTACAATGAGCAGTTCTTC. It encodes CASSLAGGRYNEQFF.

The chain is built from TRBV3-1 (or the pseudogene TRBV3-2) and TRBJ1-4, with D possibly being TRBD1 (6 bases). Germline V gives CDR1 LGHDT, CDR2 YNNKEL (reference sequence). This CDR3 region has 15 residues. V gave up 4 bases and J gave up 4 bases, with 13 bases separating them. Here the CDR3 DNA reads TGTGCCAGCAGCCGCTGGGACACTGATAATGAAAAACTGTTTTTT. Translated: CASSRWDTDNEKLFF.

V usage is TRBV5-6 and J usage is TRBJ2-7; a weak D match, TRBD1 (6 bases). CDR1 and CDR2 from the germline V gene are SGHDT and YYEEEE. With 0 bases removed from V and 4 bases from J, the gap between germline ends came to 14 bases. This CDR3 region has 15 residues. The chain's CDR3 is CASSLGRETGYEQYF. DNA of the CDR3: TGTGCCAGCAGCTTGGGTAGGGAAACAGGGTACGAGCAGTACTTC.

This clone has more than one count but fewer than ten. Here the CDR3 reads CASSRTGINQPQHF. The DNA of the CDR3 is TGTGCCAGCAGCAGGACAGGGATCAATCAGCCCCAGCATTTT. The chain has TRBV2 and TRBJ1-5, with TRBD1 identical over 8 bases. In germline, CDR1 is SNHLY, CDR2 FYNNEI. This CDR3 comprises 14 residues. Trimming cost V 6 bases and J 3 bases; bases outside gene matches: 4.

The V gene is TRBV6-6, the J gene TRBJ1-2; no clear D. The CDR3 covers 14 residues. Germline values: CDR1 MNHNY, CDR2 SVGAGI (reference sequence). Trimming pared 1 base from V and 0 bases from J, leaving 6 bases between. The DNA for the CDR3 is TGTGCCAGCAGTTACTATGGAGCTAACTATGGCTACACCTTC. Protein product: CASSYYGANYGYTF.

The gene calls are TRBV7-9 and TRBJ2-7; possible D gene TRBD2, 6 bases. The CDR3 runs 17 residues. V shed 5 bases and J shed 0 bases, with 20 bases lying between them. From germline, CDR1 is SEHNR and CDR2 FQNEAQ (reference sequence). The CDR3 DNA follows: TGTGCCAGCAGCCGTCCCGGGTGGGGGGAGGCCTCCTACGAGCAGTACTTC. Its protein is CASSRPGWGEASYEQYF.

This sequence joins TRBV5-6 and TRBJ2-1; no firm D call. Trimming removed 5 bases from V and 7 bases from J, with 19 bases in between. In germline, CDR1 is SGHDT, CDR2 YYEEEE. The CDR3 consists of 15 residues. As DNA, the CDR3 is TGTGCCAGCAGGCTGTTGCTGGGCAGCCCAAATGAGCAGTTCTTC. Translating it yields CASRLLLGSPNEQFF.

The sample holds a few counts of this clone. This chain connects TRBV27 to TRBJ1-5, with TRBD1 matching over 7 bases. CDR3 size: 17 residues. Germline loops: CDR1 MNHEY, CDR2 SMNVEV (reference sequence). The V segment lost 4 bases and the J segment 4 bases; nucleotides outside the gene matches: 13. The CDR3: CASSWTGSRIRNQPQHF. The CDR3 DNA is TGTGCCAGCAGTTGGACAGGTTCCCGAATCAGGAATCAGCCCCAGCATTTT.

The J gene is TRBJ1-5, the V gene TRBV9, with TRBD1 as a possible D gene (5 bases). The CDR3 is made up of 17 amino acids. V lost 5 bases and J 0 bases, leaving 18 bases between the germline ends. Germline assignment: CDR1 SGDLS and CDR2 YYNGEE. Written as DNA, the CDR3 is TGTGCCAGCAGATCTCAGGGTTTCGTGTATAGCAATCAGCCCCAGCATTTT. Encoded protein: CASRSQGFVYSNQPQHF.

The rearrangement joins TRBV5-1 to TRBJ1-1; TRBD1 agrees at 7 bases. Germline V gives CDR1 SGHRS, CDR2 YFSETQ. This CDR3 spans 13 amino acids. Trimming cost V 3 bases and J 7 bases; bases outside gene matches: 6. CDR3 coding DNA: TGCGCCAGCAGCTACCGACAGGGCGATGAAGCTTTCTTT. The encoded protein is CASSYRQGDEAFF.

The genes are TRBV2 and TRBJ1-1, with TRBD1 matching over 7 bases. The CDR3 is 15 amino acids. V was clipped by 6 bases and J by 0 bases; unmatched bases: 7. CDR1 SNHLY and CDR2 FYNNEI come from the germline V gene. The CDR3 here is CASRGQTFMNTEAFF. In nucleotides, the CDR3 is TGTGCCAGCAGGGGACAGACCTTCATGAACACTGAAGCTTTCTTT.

CDR3 nucleotides: TGTGCTAGTATTGGGACAGCCGACAATGAGCAGTTCTTC. This translates into CASIGTADNEQFF. The rearrangement joins TRBV12-5 to TRBJ2-1, with 7 bases lining up with TRBD1. CDR1 and CDR2 from the germline V gene are LGHNT and FRNRAP. The trim removed 8 bases at V and 5 bases at J, leaving 6 bases unmatched. This CDR3 is built from 13 residues.

This clone was seen only a few times. The genes are TRBV3-1 (or the pseudogene TRBV3-2) and TRBJ1-1; D gene unclear. The CDR3 totals 13 residues. V was cut by 6 bases and J by 1 base, with 9 bases left in between. In germline, CDR1 is LGHDT, CDR2 YNNKEL (reference sequence). The CDR3 protein is CASSGLGNTEAFF. As DNA, the CDR3 is TGTGCCAGCAGTGGGCTTGGGAACACTGAAGCTTTCTTT.